This T cell receptor (beta chain) is drawn from a study of OX40 agonist ivuxolimab in advanced cancers. CDR1 is SGHNT, CDR2 YYREEE, per germline (reference sequence). The ends were cut back, 4 bases at V and 0 bases at J, with 14 bases in the middle. The CDR3 is 15 amino acids. TCRdb keeps only in-frame clones here, not all; method: immunoSEQ multiplex PCR. The top ten clones hold about 30% of a sample with roughly 27,000 clones, roughly 79% of them seen once. Notes on the study in general: Fewer expanded clones were found on average in CD4+ than in CD8+ T cells.

About this clone: What it recognizes is unknown.

The sequencing here drew on CD4+ or CD8+ T cells sorted from blood, taken in a trial of the OX40 agonist ivuxolimab. The origin of this receptor is an adult with an advanced solid tumor such as melanoma, head and neck, liver or kidney cancer. This chain joins TRBV5-4 and TRBJ2-7; D is unclear. The CDR3 loop reads CASSQSYVGSYEQYF. In nucleotides, the CDR3 is TGTGCCAGCAGCCAGAGTTATGTGGGCTCCTACGAGCAGTACTTC.